The 27 T cell receptor beta chains listed next were all sequenced from one sample in a study of cytomegalovirus exposure and HLA in healthy donors. The PCR used 60 Vbeta and 13 Jbeta primers. Libraries were prepared by immunoSEQ multiplex PCR; TCRdb keeps only in-frame clonotypes and omits some of them. The sample has 80,000 to 100,000 clones; roughly two thirds are singletons. Sequencing was done on a sample of PBMCs. The receptor source for this set is a man in his fifties in good health and CMV-seronegative.

In its sample, this clone was seen a few times. The rearrangement uses TRBV4-3 and TRBJ2-6; D perhaps matches TRBD1 (5 bases). V was pared by 4 bases and J by 2 bases, with 12 bases between. There are 16 residues in the CDR3. The germline gives CDR1 LGHNA, CDR2 YSLEER. CDR3 sequence: CASSPTDSTGANVLTF. The DNA for the CDR3 is TGCGCCAGCAGCCCGACAGACTCCACTGGGGCCAACGTCCTGACTTTC.

The CDR3 is CASSLVGGKNIQYF. The CDR3 bases are TGTGCCAGCAGCTTGGTAGGGGGTAAAAACATTCAGTACTTC. The rearrangement joins TRBV5-8 to TRBJ2-4, with D possibly matching TRBD1 (6 bases). Trimming removed 0 bases at V and 4 bases at J, with 8 bases between. Germline assignment: CDR1 SGHTS and CDR2 YDEGEE. The CDR3 runs to 14 residues.

This clone was observed a handful of times. The V call is TRBV9, the J call TRBJ2-7; 7 bases fit TRBD2. V shed 4 bases, J shed 1 base, and the junction held 11 bases outside the gene matches. The CDR3 has 16 amino acids. The germline V gene encodes CDR1 SGDLS and CDR2 YYNGEE. The CDR3 region is CASSPQRTSISYEQYF. The CDR3 bases are TGTGCCAGCAGCCCACAGCGGACTAGTATATCCTACGAGCAGTACTTC.

The chain combines TRBV6-5 with TRBJ2-7; D not resolved. The length of the CDR3 is 14 residues. CDR1 and CDR2 from the germline V gene are MNHEY and SVGAGI. Trimming pared 0 bases from V and 1 base from J, leaving 7 bases between. The CDR3 nucleotides are TGTGCCAGCAGTTACTCGAGTTGGTCCTACGAGCAGTACTTC. Protein product: CASSYSSWSYEQYF.

This clone was seen a handful of times. The genes are TRBV6-5 and TRBJ1-4; 7 bases align to TRBD1. CDR1 MNHEY and CDR2 SVGAGI come from the germline V gene. This CDR3 has 16 amino acids. Trimming cost V 2 bases and J 0 bases; bases outside gene matches: 3. CDR3 residues: CASSYRGRATNEKLFF. CDR3 nucleotides: TGTGCCAGCAGTTACAGGGGGCGGGCAACTAATGAAAAACTGTTTTTT.

J is TRBJ2-5 and V is TRBV5-1; no firm D call. The J call is in doubt because the DNA end fits TRBJ2-7 better. The CDR3 contains 13 residues. Germline CDR1 is SGHRS and CDR2 is YFSETQ. The CDR3 DNA is TGCGCCAGCAGCTCGTCACAGTCCTACGAGCAGTACTTC. As protein: CASSSSQSYEQYF.

V gene TRBV9 combines with J gene TRBJ1-4, with TRBD1 matching over 7 bases. Trimming cost V 3 bases and J 4 bases; bases outside gene matches: 9. The CDR3 extends over 16 amino acids. CDR1 is SGDLS, CDR2 YYNGEE, per germline. CDR3 sequence: CASSARPGGSNEKLFF. CDR3 coding DNA: TGTGCCAGCAGCGCCCGTCCAGGGGGAAGTAATGAAAAACTGTTTTTT.

The chain uses TRBV9 and TRBJ1-2; no clear D. CDR1 is SGDLS, CDR2 YYNGEE, per germline. This CDR3 is built from 12 residues. V was clipped by 1 base and J by 4 bases, with 5 bases between them. This CDR3 reads CASSVSAYGYTF. The CDR3 DNA reads TGTGCCAGCAGCGTAAGCGCCTATGGCTACACCTTC.

This chain links TRBV27 with TRBJ2-7; 9 nucleotides match TRBD1. With V trimmed by 4 bases and J by 8 bases, 9 bases remained unmatched. The CDR3 is 14 amino acids. Germline V gene lookup returns CDR1 MNHEY and CDR2 SMNVEV (reference sequence). The CDR3 nucleotides read TGTGCCAGCAGTTGGGACAGGGCGAGAGACAAGCAGTACTTC. Its translation: CASSWDRARDKQYF.

This clone came up a few times. The rearrangement joins TRBV27 to TRBJ2-6; TRBD1 aligns across 7 bases. CDR3 size: 15 residues. V gave up 10 bases and J gave up 0 bases; unmatched junction bases: 6. The germline V gene encodes CDR1 MNHEY and CDR2 SMNVEV (reference sequence). CDR3 in DNA: TGTGCCACCTCACAGGGGAGCTCTGGGGCCAACGTCCTGACTTTC. Amino acid sequence: CATSQGSSGANVLTF. The variable domain in full, with the rest retrieved from reference TRBV27 and TRBJ2-6, is EAQVTQNPRYLITVTGKKLTVTCSQNMNHEYMSWYRQDPGLGLRQIYYSMNVEVTDKGDVPEGYKVSRKEKRNFPLILESPSPNQTSLYFCATSQGSSGANVLTFGAGSRLTVL.

The rearrangement links TRBV7-6 to TRBJ1-1; possible D gene TRBD1, 6 bases. V was clipped by 5 bases and J by 1 base, with 14 bases between them. Germline-derived CDR1 and CDR2 are SGHVS and FNYEAQ. The CDR3 loop spans 15 amino acids. CDR3 sequence: CASSPQQGTNTEAFF. The CDR3 bases are TGTGCCAGCAGCCCCCAGCAGGGGACGAACACTGAAGCTTTCTTT.

The J gene is TRBJ2-3, the V gene TRBV28; unclear D gene. Trimming shortened V by 2 bases and J by 6 bases, and 18 bases separated the two germline ends. The CDR3 length is 16 residues. Germline CDR1 MDHEN, CDR2 SYDVKM. CDR3: CASSLLPGSIYDTQYF. CDR3 in DNA: TGTGCCAGCAGTTTACTCCCCGGGTCGATTTATGATACGCAGTATTTT. The full variable domain, completed using reference TRBV28 and TRBJ2-3, is DVKVTQSSRYLVKRTGEKVFLECVQDMDHENMFWYRQDPGLGLRLIYFSYDVKMKEKGDIPEGYSVSREKKERFSLILESASTNQTSMYLCASSLLPGSIYDTQYFGPGTRLTVL.

This clone was detected once. The chain uses TRBV5-1 and TRBJ1-3; D unclear. CDR3 size: 10 residues. Trimming pared 7 bases from V and 7 bases from J, leaving 6 bases between. CDR1 and CDR2 from the germline V gene are SGHRS and YFSETQ. Written as DNA, the CDR3 is TGCGCCAGCCTTCGGAACACCATATATTTT. Translation gives CASLRNTIYF.

About this clone itself: The same CDR3 also results from other DNA sequences found in this sample. This CDR3 is CASSEQGTDTQYF. In nucleotides, the CDR3 is TGTGCCAGCAGTGAGCAGGGCACAGATACGCAGTATTTT. The V call is TRBV6-1, the J call TRBJ2-3; D gene uncertain. V shed 3 bases and J shed 1 base, with 5 bases lying between them. Germline V gene sequence: CDR1 MNHNS, CDR2 SASEGT. This CDR3 contains 13 residues.

This clone occurred once. The rearrangement joins TRBV30 to TRBJ2-3; D perhaps matches TRBD2 (5 bases). Trimming pared 1 base from V and 3 bases from J, leaving 17 bases between. The CDR3 extends over 16 amino acids. Germline CDR1 and CDR2: GTSNPN and SVGIG (reference sequence). The chain's CDR3 is CAWSGHVGRATDTQYF. CDR3 DNA: TGTGCCTGGAGTGGCCACGTTGGGCGGGCGACAGATACGCAGTATTTT.

This clone was seen a single time. The gene calls are TRBV19 and TRBJ2-6; maybe TRBD1 (5 bases). Trimming cost V 5 bases and J 4 bases, with 12 bases left between them. The CDR3 has 15 amino acids. The germline CDR1 and CDR2 sequences are LNHDA and SQIVND (reference sequence). CDR3 bases: TGTGCCAGTAGTGCGACAGTTCAGGGGGCCAACGTCCTGACTTTC. This gives the protein CASSATVQGANVLTF.

The rearrangement uses TRBV10-3 and TRBJ2-1, with 7 nucleotides matching TRBD2. V lost 4 bases to trimming and J lost 7 bases; unmatched junction nucleotides: 10. Germline loops: CDR1 ENHRY, CDR2 SYGVKD. The CDR3 contains 15 residues. The CDR3, as DNA: TGTGCCATCAGTGCCGCGGGCGGGAGCGGTAATGAGCAGTTCTTC. It yields the protein CAISAAGGSGNEQFF.

This rearrangement joins TRBV6-5 to TRBJ2-7, with 7 bases matching TRBD2. Looked up from germline, CDR1 is MNHEY and CDR2 is SVGAGI. The CDR3 spans 15 residues. With V trimmed by 6 bases and J by 0 bases, 8 bases remained unmatched. In DNA form, the CDR3 reads TGTGCCAGCAGCCGAGAGCGGGATCCCTCCTACGAGCAGTACTTC. This codes for CASSRERDPSYEQYF.

The V and J genes are TRBV7-9 and TRBJ2-6, with D possibly TRBD1 on 5 matching bases. Trimming shortened V by 5 bases and J by 0 bases, and 11 bases separated the two germline ends. Germline V gene lookup returns CDR1 SEHNR and CDR2 FQNEAQ (reference sequence). The CDR3 is 16 residues long. In DNA, the CDR3 is TGTGCCAGCAGCGTGGACACGATCTCTGGGGCCAACGTCCTGACTTTC. Translating it yields CASSVDTISGANVLTF.

V gene TRBV6-5 combines with J gene TRBJ1-1; tentative D call: TRBD1 (6 bases). The CDR3 has 13 residues. V lost 8 bases to trimming and J lost 7 bases, with 17 bases between them. Germline V CDR1 and CDR2: MNHEY, SVGAGI. CDR3 residues: CASVGAGVGEAFF. The CDR3 DNA reads TGTGCCAGCGTGGGGGCAGGGGTTGGTGAAGCTTTCTTT.

The rearrangement joins TRBV7-2 to TRBJ1-3; 7 nucleotides agree with TRBD1. V lost 1 base, J lost 2 bases, and 2 bases stayed unmatched. CDR3 length: 15 amino acids. Germline values: CDR1 SGHTA, CDR2 FQGNSA. The CDR3 DNA reads TGTGCCAGCAGCTTAGGACAGGGCCCTGGAAACACCATATATTTT. This translates into CASSLGQGPGNTIYF.

The rearrangement uses TRBV19 and TRBJ1-5, with D tentatively TRBD1 (6 bases). CDR3 length equals 13 residues. V was cut by 6 bases and J by 5 bases, with 11 bases left in between. Germline-derived CDR1 and CDR2 are LNHDA and SQIVND (reference sequence). The CDR3 nucleotides are TGTGCCAGTAGCAGGGGCTACGATCAGCCCCAGCATTTT. Translation: CASSRGYDQPQHF.

The CDR3 sequence is CASSLVASGMGDEQFF. For the CDR3, the DNA is TGTGCCAGCAGCTTAGTGGCTAGCGGGATGGGCGATGAGCAGTTCTTC. The rearrangement joins TRBV7-9 to TRBJ2-1; 9 nucleotides match TRBD2. Germline-derived CDR1 and CDR2 are SEHNR and FQNEAQ (reference sequence). Trimming removed 1 base from V and 8 bases from J; junction bases left unmatched: 9. The CDR3 runs to 16 residues.

The rearrangement links TRBV18 to TRBJ2-5; D might be TRBD1 (6 bases). Trimming removed 3 bases at V and 10 bases at J, with 15 bases between. Germline CDR1 KGHSH, CDR2 LQKENI. The CDR3 is made up of 13 amino acids. DNA of the CDR3: TGTGCCAGCTCACCGGGAACGGACAGCGTCCAGTACTTC. It specifies CASSPGTDSVQYF.

V usage is TRBV7-9 and J usage is TRBJ2-7, with D hard to call. The CDR3 loop spans 15 amino acids. V shed 4 bases and J shed 5 bases, with 18 bases lying between them. The germline V gene encodes CDR1 SEHNR and CDR2 FQNEAQ (reference sequence). The CDR3 protein is CASSSLTLFSDEQYF. For the CDR3, the DNA is TGTGCCAGCAGCTCACTTACCCTTTTCTCGGACGAGCAGTACTTC.

This clone has more than one count but fewer than ten. The V call is TRBV7-9, the J call TRBJ2-2; no clear D. The CDR3 has 11 amino acids. Germline V CDR1 and CDR2: SEHNR, FQNEAQ (reference sequence). V was cut by 11 bases and J by 8 bases, with 12 bases left in between. Here the CDR3 DNA reads TGTGCCCACTGGGCAGTTGGGGAGCTGTTTTTT. Encoded protein: CAHWAVGELFF.

The chain links TRBV7-8 to TRBJ1-6, with D hard to call. CDR1 and CDR2 from the germline V gene are SGHVS and FQNEAQ. CDR3 length equals 14 residues. Between the trimmed V and J ends, which lost 5 bases and 7 bases, there was a span of 12 bases. The CDR3 nucleotides are TGTGCCAGCAGCCCCTTGTCGGGAAATTCACCCCTCCACTTT. Its protein product is CASSPLSGNSPLHF.